Described below is a single T cell receptor beta chain sequence and its context. These data belong to a study of identical twins. Germline V gene data show CDR1 as PRHDT and CDR2 as FYEKMQ (reference sequence). V lost 5 bases, J lost 5 bases, and 24 bases lay in between. The CDR3 extends over 17 amino acids. TCRdb re-called the 5' RACE reads with MiXCR, one entry per CDR3 protein. The top ten hold 40% of the sample, which has 210,000 or so distinct CDR3 sequences, about a sixth seen once. The data were also submitted as part of a second study, on T cells expressing NK-cell markers. From that second work: Leadership of the CD3+CD56-NKG2C+ fraction also belonged to these clonotypes in a handful of donors.

V usage is TRBV13 and J usage is TRBJ2-5; D is ambiguous. This TCR came from a woman aged 18 to 35 in good health. Sequencing was carried out using CD8+ T cells sorted from blood. The CDR3: CASSPPIWRSREETQYF. For the CDR3, the DNA is TGTGCCAGCAGCCCACCCATTTGGAGATCACGCGAGGAGACCCAGTACTTC. The variable domain in full, with the rest retrieved from reference TRBV13 and TRBJ2-5, is AAGVIQSPRHLIKEKRETATLKCYPIPRHDTVYWYQQGPGQDPQFLISFYEKMQSDKGSIPDRFSAQQFSDYHSELNMSSLELGDSALYFCASSPPIWRSREETQYFGPGTRLLVL.